Listed below are T cell receptor beta chains from one sample, sequenced in a study of T cell repertoires in cytomegalovirus infection. One entry per CDR3 protein results from TCRdb running MiXCR on the reads. This repertoire shows around 99,000 distinct CDR3 sequences, 29% found once; its top ten account for 80% to 90%. No antigens are known for them. The sequencing used CD8+ T cells from cultured PBMCs, collected from culture after CMV antigen stimulation. The receptor set was obtained from a human donor in good health (CMV status not recorded). Some clones in this sample may be carry-over from other donors' samples. Both conserved end residues are part of each CDR3. D genes are given only for firm matches. Expanded clones get a size class; other rows say once, few or many, or leave the size out.

V,size,J,length,D,CDR3,DNA
TRBV11-2,few,TRBJ2-7,14,-,CASSLGQLAYEQYF,TGTGCCAGCAGCTTAGGGCAGTTAGCCTACGAGCAGTACTTC
TRBV20-1,-,TRBJ2-7,14,-,CSVSTGVAYYEQYF,TGCAGTGTCTCAACCGGGGTGGCTTACTACGAGCAGTACTTC
TRBV2,few,TRBJ2-5,12,TRBD1,CASKGGWETQYF,TGTGCCAGCAAAGGGGGCTGGGAGACCCAGTACTTC
TRBV28,-,TRBJ1-1,13,-,CASSSYKNTEAFF,TGTGCCAGCAGTTCGTATAAGAACACTGAAGCTTTCTTT
TRBV7-8,-,TRBJ2-1,16,TRBD2,CASSPKSGGAYNEQFF,TGTGCCAGCAGCCCCAAAAGCGGGGGGGCTTACAATGAGCAGTTCTTC
TRBV19,many,TRBJ2-7,14,-,CASSISTVSREQYF,TGTGCCAGTAGTATCTCAACGGTCTCGAGGGAGCAGTACTTC
TRBV7-9,-,TRBJ2-7,14,-,CASSPRASPYEQYF,TGTGCCAGCAGCCCCCGCGCTTCTCCCTACGAGCAGTACTTC
TRBV6-1,-,TRBJ2-7,14,-,CASSLRGPPSEQYF,TGTGCCAGCAGTCTACGGGGACCCCCATCCGAGCAGTACTTC
TRBV27,few,TRBJ1-2,16,-,CASSHGRGPLDYGYTF,TGTGCCAGCAGTCACGGGAGAGGGCCTTTGGACTATGGCTACACCTTC
TRBV3-1,-,TRBJ1-2,14,-,CASSQGTDLYGYTF,TGTGCCAGCAGCCAAGGGACGGACCTCTATGGCTACACCTTC
TRBV5-6,few,TRBJ1-1,14,TRBD1,CASSPDREDTEAFF,TGTGCCAGCAGCCCGGACAGGGAGGACACTGAAGCTTTCTTT
TRBV9,-,TRBJ2-1,15,TRBD2,CASSAGTSGYNEQFF,TGTGCCAGCAGCGCCGGGACTAGCGGTTACAATGAGCAGTTCTTC
TRBV7-3,few,TRBJ2-2,13,-,CASSLMGAGELFF,TGTGCCAGCAGCTTAATGGGGGCCGGGGAGCTGTTTTTT
TRBV7-6,few,TRBJ2-1,15,-,CASSFSDSSYNEQFF,TGTGCCAGCAGCTTCTCCGATAGCTCCTACAATGAGCAGTTCTTC
TRBV20-1,few,TRBJ1-6,17,-,CSARDRAGRSYNSPLHF,TGCAGTGCTAGAGACAGGGCAGGGAGATCCTATAATTCACCCCTCCACTTT
TRBV7-6,few,TRBJ2-5,16,TRBD1,CASSPRTGPYQETQYF,TGTGCCAGCAGCCCCCGGACAGGGCCCTACCAAGAGACCCAGTACTTC
TRBV12-3/TRBV12-4,many,TRBJ2-1,14,TRBD2,CASRMGLAFNEQFF,TGTGCCAGTCGGATGGGACTAGCGTTTAATGAGCAGTTCTTC
TRBV14,-,TRBJ1-1,13,TRBD1,CASSQTGQVEAFF,TGTGCCAGCAGCCAGACGGGACAGGTGGAAGCTTTCTTT
TRBV19,-,TRBJ2-1,13,TRBD1,CASSVQGAYEQFF,TGTGCCAGTAGTGTACAGGGGGCCTATGAGCAGTTCTTC
TRBV11-3,few,TRBJ2-1,14,TRBD1,CASSRTGEINEQFF,TGTGCCAGCAGCCGGACAGGGGAAATCAATGAGCAGTTCTTC
TRBV27,many,TRBJ1-5,15,-,CASSAGGGSYQPQHF,TGTGCCAGCAGTGCCGGCGGGGGATCGTATCAGCCCCAGCATTTT
TRBV7-9,few,TRBJ2-3,15,-,CASSLGDGLEDTQYF,TGTGCCAGCAGCTTAGGGGACGGCTTGGAGGATACGCAGTATTTT
TRBV6-1,few,TRBJ1-4,19,-,CASSTTQTPSVTTNEKLFF,TGTGCCAGCAGTACGACCCAGACGCCTAGTGTGACAACTAATGAAAAACTGTTTTTT
TRBV5-1,-,TRBJ1-1,13,-,CASSVGLNTEAFF,TGCGCCAGCAGTGTGGGCTTGAACACTGAAGCTTTCTTT
TRBV2,few,TRBJ1-5,13,-,CASSQGGNQPQHF,TGTGCCAGCAGTCAGGGAGGGAATCAGCCCCAGCATTTT
TRBV7-6,few,TRBJ2-5,15,TRBD1,CASSLGTGSYETQYF,TGTGCCAGCAGCCTGGGGACAGGGTCATACGAGACCCAGTACTTC
TRBV7-9,few,TRBJ1-4,15,-,CASSSSGATNEKLFF,TGTGCCAGCAGCTCCTCAGGGGCCACTAATGAAAAACTGTTTTTT
TRBV27,few,TRBJ2-7,16,TRBD2,CASSPGLAGGRGPRYF,TGTGCCAGCAGTCCGGGACTAGCGGGGGGGAGGGGGCCCCGGTACTTC
TRBV4-1,few,TRBJ1-2,15,TRBD1,CASSQERTGSYGYTF,TGCGCCAGCAGCCAAGAGAGGACAGGGAGCTATGGCTACACCTTC
TRBV28,-,TRBJ2-7,15,-,CASSLLAGTSYEQYF,TGTGCCAGCAGTCTTCTTGCGGGGACATCCTACGAGCAGTACTTC
TRBV19,-,TRBJ2-7,15,-,CARETHGTSSYEQYF,TGTGCCAGAGAGACCCACGGGACATCCTCCTACGAGCAGTACTTC
TRBV19,few,TRBJ1-1,14,TRBD1,CASSSSTGTLKAFF,TGTGCCAGTAGTTCCTCGACAGGGACGTTAAAAGCTTTCTTT
TRBV10-3,-,TRBJ1-2,15,-,CAISEDGQDDYGYTF,TGTGCCATCAGCGAGGATGGGCAGGACGACTATGGCTACACCTTC
TRBV19,-,TRBJ2-2,13,TRBD1,CASSADRGRELFF,TGTGCCAGTAGTGCCGACAGGGGAAGGGAGCTGTTTTTT
TRBV2,-,TRBJ2-7,12,TRBD1,CARRQGNYEQYF,TGTGCCAGAAGACAGGGCAACTACGAGCAGTACTTC
TRBV6-8,few,TRBJ2-2,15,-,CASRLGTLYTGELFF,TGTGCCAGCAGACTCGGGACACTCTACACCGGGGAGCTGTTTTTT
TRBV29-1,-,TRBJ1-5,13,-,CSVEGGGNQPQHF,TGCAGCGTTGAAGGGGGAGGCAATCAGCCCCAGCATTTT
TRBV7-9,many,TRBJ2-2,12,-,CASSSDTGELFF,TGTGCCAGCAGCTCTGACACCGGGGAGCTGTTTTTT
TRBV10-3,-,TRBJ2-2,17,TRBD2,CATSEGIAGANTGELFF,TGTGCCACCAGTGAAGGGATAGCGGGGGCGAACACCGGGGAGCTGTTTTTT
TRBV13,-,TRBJ2-3,14,-,CASSFTGHTDTQYF,TGTGCCAGCAGCTTCACGGGGCACACAGATACGCAGTATTTT